The clone carrying this TCR beta chain was recorded at least ten times. Researchers amplified the TCR beta CDR3 regions from RNA transcripts. The HTBI set primed first-round TCR CDR3 RT-PCR. TCRdb itself ran the multiplex PCR reads through MiXCR, one entry per CDR3 protein. In the table there are around 340,000 distinct CDR3 sequences, 18% of which are singletons. Exclusion criteria comprised uncontrolled infection, other autoimmune disease, pregnancy or lactation. This sample stems from a study of T cells in Graves' hyperthyroidism and ophthalmopathy. The V and J ends lost 2 bases and 6 bases respectively, with 14 bases between them. The CDR3 consists of 15 residues. Germline V gene lookup returns CDR1 MNHEY and CDR2 SVGEGT.

The clonotype was recovered from a woman aged 45-59 years with Graves' hyperthyroidism. The chain uses TRBV6-2 or TRBV6-3 and TRBJ2-1, with D possibly matching TRBD2 (6 bases). Input material: blood. The CDR3 DNA follows: TGTGCCAGCAGTTACCGGCGGGGCCTTTCCAATGAGCAGTTCTTC. This encodes CASSYRRGLSNEQFF.